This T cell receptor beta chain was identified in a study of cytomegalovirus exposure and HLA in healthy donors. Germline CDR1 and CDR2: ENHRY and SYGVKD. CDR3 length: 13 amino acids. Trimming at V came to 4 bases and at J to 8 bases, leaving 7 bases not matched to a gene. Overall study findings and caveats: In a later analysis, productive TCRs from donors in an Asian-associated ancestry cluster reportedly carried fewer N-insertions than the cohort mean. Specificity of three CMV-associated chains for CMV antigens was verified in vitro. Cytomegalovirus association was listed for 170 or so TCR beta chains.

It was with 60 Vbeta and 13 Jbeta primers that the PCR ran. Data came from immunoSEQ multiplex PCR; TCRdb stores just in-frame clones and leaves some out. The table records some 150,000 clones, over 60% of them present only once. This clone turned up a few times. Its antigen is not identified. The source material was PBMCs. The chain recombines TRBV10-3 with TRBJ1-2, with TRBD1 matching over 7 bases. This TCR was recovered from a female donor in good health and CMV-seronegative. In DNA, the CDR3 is TGTGCCATCAGTGTGGAGGGGGCTCGCGGCTACACCTTC. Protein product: CAISVEGARGYTF.